A single sample is the source of the 27 T cell receptor beta chains below, sequenced in a study of shared clonotypes between healthy human individuals. Only in-frame clones appear in the TCRdb table, and some are missing; sequencing was by immunoSEQ multiplex PCR. Of roughly 1.4 million clones listed, approximately 98.5% are singletons. Sequencing used naive CD4+ T cells sorted from blood. Subset denoted: CD45RA+ positively selected. These receptors all come from a man under 40 in good health.

The CDR3 region is CAISVGWFPDTQYF. The CDR3 coding sequence is TGTGCCATCAGTGTCGGGTGGTTCCCAGATACGCAGTATTTT. The rearrangement joins TRBV10-3 to TRBJ2-3, with unresolved D. Germline V gives CDR1 ENHRY, CDR2 SYGVKD. Trimming shortened V by 4 bases and J by 4 bases, and 12 bases separated the two germline ends. The CDR3 runs 14 residues.

The CDR3 spells CASSLQGSGNTIYF. In DNA, the CDR3 is TGTGCCAGCAGTTTACAGGGCTCTGGAAACACCATATATTTT. This chain links TRBV6-5 with TRBJ1-3, with D perhaps matching TRBD1 (6 bases). CDR1 is MNHEY and CDR2 is SVGAGI in the germline V gene. Trimming shortened V by 4 bases and J by 0 bases, and 7 bases separated the two germline ends. The CDR3 is 14 residues long.

The chain uses TRBV29-1 and TRBJ1-2; possibly TRBD1 for D (6 bases). The V gene lost 6 bases and the J gene lost 2 bases, with 13 bases spanning the gap. This CDR3 spans 13 amino acids. Germline V lookup: CDR1 SQVTM, CDR2 ANQGSEA. DNA for the CDR3: TGCAGCGTCGCAGGGGACACCAACTATGGCTACACCTTC. This gives the protein CSVAGDTNYGYTF.

V is TRBV9 and J is TRBJ2-5; 7 bases line up with TRBD2. The CDR3 contains 16 residues. Germline-derived CDR1 and CDR2 are SGDLS and YYNGEE. The V and J ends lost 2 bases and 4 bases, in that order; junction bases with no gene match: 11. This CDR3 is CASSVGAGDARETQYF. CDR3 sequence (DNA): TGTGCCAGCAGCGTTGGGGCGGGAGATGCCCGAGAGACCCAGTACTTC. The full variable domain, rest sourced from reference TRBV9 and TRBJ2-5, is DSGVTQTPKHLITATGQRVTLRCSPRSGDLSVYWYQQSLDQGLQFLIQYYNGEERAKGNILERFSAQQFPDLHSELNLSSLELGDSALYFCASSVGAGDARETQYFGPGTRLLVL.

The V and J genes are TRBV7-8 and TRBJ2-3; D is unclear. Germline CDR1 SGHVS, CDR2 FQNEAQ. Trimming took off 0 bases at V and 0 bases at J, with 7 bases between the two ends. The CDR3 spans 15 residues. The CDR3 DNA reads TGTGCCAGCAGCTTAGCCGGATATAGCACAGATACGCAGTATTTT. It encodes CASSLAGYSTDTQYF.

This chain links TRBV18 with TRBJ1-3; D gene uncertain. V was clipped by 1 base and J by 0 bases, with 13 bases between them. The CDR3 covers 17 residues. Germline CDR1 and CDR2: KGHSH and LQKENI. The CDR3 region has the DNA TGTGCCAGCTCACCACGGCCCGTTGAGAGCTCTGGAAACACCATATATTTT. The encoded protein is CASSPRPVESSGNTIYF.

With regard to this clone: Different DNA sequences within this sample yield the same CDR3. This chain uses TRBV9 with TRBJ2-1; D uncertain. Germline V gives CDR1 SGDLS, CDR2 YYNGEE. Trimming took 0 bases from V and 10 from J, leaving 8 bases between them. This CDR3 has 12 amino acids. CDR3: CASSVGGDEQFF. The CDR3 bases are TGTGCCAGCAGCGTAGGAGGAGACGAGCAGTTCTTC.

The rearrangement links TRBV18 to TRBJ2-1, with D perhaps matching TRBD2 (7 bases). V was pared by 2 bases and J by 5 bases, with 10 bases between. Germline V CDR1 and CDR2: KGHSH, LQKENI. The CDR3 is made up of 14 amino acids. CDR3 in DNA: TGTGCCAGCTCACCAGGGGGGGCCAACAATGAGCAGTTCTTC. The encoded protein is CASSPGGANNEQFF.

As to this clone: One end of the junction fails to match germline, which may point to a read error. The rearrangement joins TRBV7-7 to TRBJ2-5; perhaps D is TRBD1 or TRBD2 (5 bases each). Germline values: CDR1 SSHAT, CDR2 FNYEAQ (reference sequence). CDR3 size: 14 residues. The CDR3 coding sequence is TGTGCTAGCAGCTCAGATCCGGGGCTGGAGACCCAGTACTTC. Amino acids: CASSSDPGLETQYF.

The chain is built from TRBV5-1 and TRBJ2-3, with 8 bases fitting TRBD2. Germline trimming cut 4 bases from V and 0 bases from J; bases unmatched to any gene: 4. CDR3 length: 15 amino acids. Looked up from germline, CDR1 is SGHRS and CDR2 is YFSETQ. Written as DNA, the CDR3 is TGCGCCAGCAGCCGGACTAGCAGAAGCACAGATACGCAGTATTTT. This translates into CASSRTSRSTDTQYF. Together with reference TRBV5-1 and TRBJ2-3, the CDR3 gives the full variable domain: KAGVTQTPRYLIKTRGQQVTLSCSPISGHRSVSWYQQTPGQGLQFLFEYFSETQRNKGNFPGRFSGRQFSNSRSEMNVSTLELGDSALYLCASSRTSRSTDTQYFGPGTRLTVL.

Points on this clone: At one end the junction does not follow the germline gene, possibly because of a read error. The CDR3 reads CARSGRAGETQYF. The CDR3, as DNA: TGTGCCAGGAGTGGCAGGGCTGGAGAGACCCAGTACTTC. This chain connects TRBV2 to TRBJ2-5; a weak D match, TRBD1 (5 bases). Germline CDR1 and CDR2: SNHLY and FYNNEI. There are 13 residues in the CDR3.

The CDR3 coding sequence is TGTGCCAGCAGGCCCACGGGGCGGGAGCGCTACGAGCAGTACTTC. Translating it yields CASRPTGRERYEQYF. The chain couples TRBV27 to TRBJ2-7; the match to TRBD2 covers 7 bases. V was clipped by 6 bases and J by 3 bases; unmatched bases: 11. Germline CDR1 reads MNHEY; CDR2 reads SMNVEV (reference sequence). The CDR3 covers 15 residues.

This chain connects TRBV7-9 to TRBJ1-4; the D is unclear. Trimming pared 5 bases from V and 8 bases from J, leaving 18 bases between. The CDR3 spans 15 residues. Looked up from germline, CDR1 is SEHNR and CDR2 is FQNEAQ (reference sequence). The CDR3 nucleotides are TGTGCCAGCAGCCTCCCGACGGGCTTCTCGGAAAAACTGTTTTTT. Its protein product is CASSLPTGFSEKLFF.

The chain is built from TRBV28 and TRBJ2-4, with D maybe TRBD2 (5 bases). The CDR3 sequence is 12 residues long. Germline V CDR1 and CDR2: MDHEN, SYDVKM. V dropped 4 bases and J dropped 8 bases, with 9 bases sitting between them. The CDR3 reads CASSSSADIQYF. In DNA form, the CDR3 reads TGTGCCAGCAGTTCCTCAGCGGACATTCAGTACTTC.

V usage is TRBV6-1 and J usage is TRBJ2-2, with D possibly matching TRBD1 (5 bases). This CDR3 contains 14 residues. V was trimmed by 1 base and J by 7 bases, leaving 10 bases between them. Germline values: CDR1 MNHNS, CDR2 SASEGT. The CDR3 loop is CASSEGSGYGELFF. CDR3 nucleotides: TGTGCCAGCAGTGAAGGGTCAGGGTACGGGGAGCTGTTTTTT.

The rearrangement uses TRBV28 and TRBJ1-2; maybe TRBD1 (5 bases). V was cut by 1 base and J by 2 bases, with 8 bases left in between. Germline-derived CDR1 and CDR2 are MDHEN and SYDVKM. This CDR3 has 14 amino acids. The CDR3 DNA reads TGTGCCAGCAGTTTATCGGGGGAAAACTATGGCTACACCTTC. Amino acid sequence: CASSLSGENYGYTF.

CDR3 in amino acids: CASSETGILAKNIQYF. The CDR3 region has the DNA TGTGCCAGCAGTGAGACAGGGATTTTAGCCAAAAACATTCAGTACTTC. The genes are TRBV6-1 and TRBJ2-4; 7 nucleotides line up with TRBD1. V dropped 3 bases and J dropped 0; count of bases not matched to a gene: 5. There are 16 residues in the CDR3. The V gene's germline CDR1 is MNHNS and CDR2 SASEGT.

This clone was observed a single time. V gene TRBV29-1 combines with J gene TRBJ1-2, with D unresolved. Germline CDR1 and CDR2: SQVTM and ANQGSEA. Trimming took 7 bases from V and 1 from J, leaving 10 bases between them. The CDR3 is 12 residues long. Here the CDR3 reads CSADTSNYGYTF. DNA for the CDR3: TGCAGCGCGGATACAAGTAACTATGGCTACACCTTC.

Regarding this clone: Other DNA sequences in the same sample also yield this CDR3. The gene calls are TRBV9 and TRBJ1-1; D gene unclear. The CDR3 sequence is 13 residues long. Germline V CDR1 and CDR2: SGDLS, YYNGEE. The V end was cut by 0 bases, the J end by 0 bases, with 3 bases between. Written as DNA, the CDR3 is TGTGCCAGCAGCGTAGCGATGAACACTGAAGCTTTCTTT. Protein product: CASSVAMNTEAFF.

The chain uses TRBV6-6 and TRBJ2-7; tentative D call: TRBD1 (5 bases). V shed 0 bases and J shed 1 base, with 7 bases lying between them. Germline V gene sequence: CDR1 MNHNY, CDR2 SVGAGI (reference sequence). This CDR3 contains 14 residues. CDR3 protein: CASSYSPGSYEQYF. For the CDR3, the DNA is TGTGCCAGCAGTTACTCGCCAGGGTCCTACGAGCAGTACTTC.

A word on this clone: Other DNA sequences in the same sample also yield this CDR3. The rearrangement joins TRBV5-1 to TRBJ2-1; 14 bases match TRBD2. This CDR3 is 16 amino acids long. Trimming took 4 bases from V and 3 from J; bases not matched to a gene: 3. In germline, CDR1 is SGHRS, CDR2 YFSETQ. The CDR3 bases are TGCGCCAGCAGCACAGGACTAGCGGGAGGCTACAATGAGCAGTTCTTC. Protein product: CASSTGLAGGYNEQFF.

This chain links TRBV2 with TRBJ2-7; 8 positions agree with TRBD1. The V gene end was trimmed by 8 bases and the J gene end by 2 bases; junction bases not matched to a gene: 5. This CDR3 has 13 amino acids. Germline CDR1 is SNHLY and CDR2 is FYNNEI. The CDR3 loop reads CASGQGAAYEQYF. The CDR3 DNA follows: TGTGCCAGCGGCCAGGGGGCCGCCTACGAGCAGTACTTC.

With respect to this clone: Other DNA sequences within the sample encode an identical CDR3. The J gene is TRBJ2-5, the V gene TRBV10-3, with 9 positions matching TRBD1. V was pared by 0 bases and J by 5 bases, with 1 base of the junction left unmatched. Germline V CDR1 and CDR2: ENHRY, SYGVKD. This CDR3 region has 14 residues. The CDR3 DNA sequence: TGTGCCATCAGTGAGTCGACAGGGGGGGAGACCCAGTACTTC. It yields the protein CAISESTGGETQYF.

The rearrangement uses TRBV6-5 and TRBJ2-7; the match to TRBD2 covers 10 bases. Unmatched junction bases numbered 2, after V lost 1 base and J lost 5 bases. The CDR3 consists of 14 residues. Looked up from germline, CDR1 is MNHEY and CDR2 is SVGAGI. CDR3: CASSYLSGRDEQYF. The CDR3 DNA sequence: TGTGCCAGCAGTTACTTGAGCGGGAGGGACGAGCAGTACTTC.

This clone has only one observation. CDR3 region: CASSSRTSGPYNEQFF. CDR3 coding DNA: TGTGCCAGCAGCTCCCGGACTAGCGGGCCGTACAATGAGCAGTTCTTC. The chain employs TRBV9 and TRBJ2-1, with 11 bases lining up with TRBD2. The CDR3 length is 16 residues. The J segment lost 4 bases and the V segment lost 4 bases, leaving 7 bases of the junction unmatched. CDR1 and CDR2 (germline): SGDLS, YYNGEE. The full variable domain, with the rest looked up from reference TRBV9 and TRBJ2-1, is DSGVTQTPKHLITATGQRVTLRCSPRSGDLSVYWYQQSLDQGLQFLIQYYNGEERAKGNILERFSAQQFPDLHSELNLSSLELGDSALYFCASSSRTSGPYNEQFFGPGTRLTVL.

The chain links TRBV18 to TRBJ1-4, with unresolved D. The CDR3 consists of 15 residues. Trimming cost V 1 base and J 4 bases, with 10 bases left between them. CDR1 and CDR2 from the germline V gene are KGHSH and LQKENI. This chain's CDR3 is CASSPRGRGNEKLFF. The CDR3, as DNA: TGTGCCAGCTCACCACGAGGGCGGGGTAATGAAAAACTGTTTTTT.

The chain is built from TRBV10-2 and TRBJ2-1; D not resolved. The CDR3 runs to 15 residues. Germline loops: CDR1 WSHSY, CDR2 SAAADI. Trimming removed 3 bases from V and 2 bases from J, with 11 bases in between. The CDR3 sequence is CASSDLGPPYNEQFF. The CDR3 bases are TGCGCCAGCAGTGATTTGGGTCCCCCCTACAATGAGCAGTTCTTC.